This TCR beta chain came from a study of T cells in women clearing cervical HPV infection. CDR1 and CDR2 from the germline V gene are MNHGY and SVAAGI. V lost 0 bases, J lost 5 bases, and 11 bases lay in between. The CDR3 has 15 residues. This table comes from immunoSEQ multiplex PCR, and its TCRdb copy is limited to in-frame clones, with some not included. The repertoire table contains over 25,000 clones. Comments on this clone: The CDR3 extends 3 residues past the end of the read, so its final part is completed from the germline J gene.

V gene TRBV6-9 combines with J gene TRBJ1-5, with D perhaps matching TRBD1 (5 bases). The TCR sequence derives from a woman between 18 and 69 years old with a cervical HPV16 infection that either progressed to CIN3+ or cleared (not recorded which). Material for sequencing was blood buffy coat. Partial CDR3 DNA: TGTGCCAGCAGTTATTCGGGGGGAATCCATCAGCCC. Encoded protein: CASSYSGGIHQP. The complete CDR3 reads CASSYSGGIHQPQHF.